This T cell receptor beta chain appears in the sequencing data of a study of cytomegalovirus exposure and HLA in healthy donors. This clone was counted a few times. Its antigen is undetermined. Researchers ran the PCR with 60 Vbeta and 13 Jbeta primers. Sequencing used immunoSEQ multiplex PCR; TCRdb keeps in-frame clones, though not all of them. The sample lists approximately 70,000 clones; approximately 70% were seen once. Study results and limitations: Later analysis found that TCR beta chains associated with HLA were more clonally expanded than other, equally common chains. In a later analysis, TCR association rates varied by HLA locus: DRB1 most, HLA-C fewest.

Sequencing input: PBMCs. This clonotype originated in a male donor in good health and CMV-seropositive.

CDR3 region: CASMVDRVMNEKLFF. CDR3 sequence (DNA): TGTGCCAGCATGGTCGACAGGGTCATGAATGAAAAACTGTTTTTT. The chain uses TRBV6-1 and TRBJ1-4, with 7 bases matching TRBD1. V lost 7 bases and J lost 5; bases outside the gene matches: 10. This CDR3 spans 15 amino acids. Germline V gene lookup returns CDR1 MNHNS and CDR2 SASEGT.